This T cell receptor beta chain was identified in a study of blood T cell repertoires in COVID-19. This clone was observed a few times. The CDR3 runs 12 residues. Trimming left V 0 bases short and J 7 bases short, with 5 bases between. The germline CDR1 and CDR2 sequences are KGHDR and SFDVKD. Assay used: immunoSEQ multiplex PCR; TCRdb lists only in-frame clones, some missing. Of 350,000 or so clones listed, approximately 89% are singletons. While infection was still active, Seattle patients were enrolled and then followed longitudinally. The clonotype was recovered from a woman aged 25 to 39 with COVID-19, enrolled during active disease. Sequencing was done on a sample of peripheral blood. The chain links TRBV24-1 to TRBJ1-2; D is unclear. The CDR3 spells CATSDLRGGYTF. DNA for the CDR3: TGTGCCACCAGTGATTTGCGCGGTGGCTACACCTTC.